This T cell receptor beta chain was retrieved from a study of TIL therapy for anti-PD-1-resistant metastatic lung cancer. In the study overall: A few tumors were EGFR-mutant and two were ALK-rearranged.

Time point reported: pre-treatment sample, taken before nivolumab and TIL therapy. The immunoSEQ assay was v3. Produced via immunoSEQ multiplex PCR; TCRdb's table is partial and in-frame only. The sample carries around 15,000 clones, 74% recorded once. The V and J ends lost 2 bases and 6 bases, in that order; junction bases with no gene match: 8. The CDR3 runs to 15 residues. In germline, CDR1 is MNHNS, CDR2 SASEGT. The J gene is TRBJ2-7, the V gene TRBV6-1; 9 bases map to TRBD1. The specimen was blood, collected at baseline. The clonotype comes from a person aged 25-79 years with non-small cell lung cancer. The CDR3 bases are TGTGCCAGCAGTGAATCTCCCGGGACAGGGACCGAGCAGTACTTC. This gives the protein CASSESPGTGTEQYF.